This TCR beta chain derives from a study of graft-versus-host responses after intestinal transplantation. The assay was immunoSEQ multiplex PCR, and TCRdb's table has in-frame clones only and misses some. The sample holds some 92,000 clones, roughly 92% seen once. There are 16 residues in the CDR3. The germline V and J ends were trimmed by 4 bases and 2 bases, with 18 bases remaining between them. The germline V gene encodes CDR1 SGDLS and CDR2 YYNGEE. As to this clone: The antigen remains undetermined.

This sample comprised unstimulated CD4+ T cells sorted from spleen or lymph node cells, obtained before intestinal transplant. The J gene is TRBJ2-5, the V gene TRBV9; D possibly uses TRBD1 or TRBD2 (5 bases each). This sequence was found in a human donor who received an intestinal transplant. CDR3 sequence reads: CASSPTPGPWQETQYF. The CDR3 DNA reads as TGTGCCAGCAGCCCAACCCCGGGACCCTGGCAAGAGACCCAGTACTTC. The whole variable domain, remainder taken from reference TRBV9 and TRBJ2-5, is DSGVTQTPKHLITATGQRVTLRCSPRSGDLSVYWYQQSLDQGLQFLIQYYNGEERAKGNILERFSAQQFPDLHSELNLSSLELGDSALYFCASSPTPGPWQETQYFGPGTRLLVL.